This TCR beta chain was sequenced for a study of metastatic and nonmetastatic thyroid tumors. Across the whole study: Malignant thyroid and benign thyroid patients provided blood and tumor or nodule tissue whose repertoires were compared. Study results and limitations: In both blood and tumor samples, TCR beta diversity was reported significantly higher for malignant than benign nodules.

Looked up from germline, CDR1 is MNHEY and CDR2 is SVGAGI. V was pared by 2 bases and J by 3 bases, with 7 bases of the junction left unmatched. CDR3 size: 15 residues. The table lists this clone with a few counts. Antigen specificity is unknown. Authors' analysis steps: A classifier for distant metastasis in papillary thyroid cancer was constructed using CDR3 differences observed across clinicopathological groups. Through MiXCR, TCRdb re-clonotyped the PCR reads. Here the V and J calls rest on TCRdb's processing, not on the authors' analysis. Of about 43,000 clones in the sample, around 2.9% are singletons; the top ten hold roughly a tenth. None of the patients had undergone any treatment ahead of thyroid surgery.

The specimen was blood. The gene calls are TRBV6-5 and TRBJ2-7, with 7 bases aligning to TRBD2. The clonotype originates from a female donor with papillary thyroid cancer or a benign thyroid nodule (not recorded which). Some clones in this sample may be carry-over from other donors' samples. Written as DNA, the CDR3 is TGTGCCAGCAGTTACGACCCTAGCGGTATCTACGAGCAGTACTTC. This encodes CASSYDPSGIYEQYF.